This T cell receptor (beta chain) was sequenced during a study of blood T cell repertoires in COVID-19. Repertoires were generated with immunoSEQ multiplex PCR, while TCRdb's copy carries only in-frame clones and drops some. The profile shows about 130,000 clones, about 87% of them singletons. V shed 1 base and J shed 0 bases, with 4 bases lying between them. The CDR3 has 13 amino acids. Per the germline V gene, CDR1 is SGHNT and CDR2 is YYREEE (reference sequence). Sample: peripheral blood. The J gene is TRBJ1-1, the V gene TRBV5-4; D is unclear. This clonotype originated in a man in his fifties or sixties with acute or convalescent COVID-19. The chain's CDR3 is CASSLLLNTEAFF. The CDR3 DNA sequence: TGTGCCAGCAGCTTGCTCCTGAACACTGAAGCTTTCTTT.